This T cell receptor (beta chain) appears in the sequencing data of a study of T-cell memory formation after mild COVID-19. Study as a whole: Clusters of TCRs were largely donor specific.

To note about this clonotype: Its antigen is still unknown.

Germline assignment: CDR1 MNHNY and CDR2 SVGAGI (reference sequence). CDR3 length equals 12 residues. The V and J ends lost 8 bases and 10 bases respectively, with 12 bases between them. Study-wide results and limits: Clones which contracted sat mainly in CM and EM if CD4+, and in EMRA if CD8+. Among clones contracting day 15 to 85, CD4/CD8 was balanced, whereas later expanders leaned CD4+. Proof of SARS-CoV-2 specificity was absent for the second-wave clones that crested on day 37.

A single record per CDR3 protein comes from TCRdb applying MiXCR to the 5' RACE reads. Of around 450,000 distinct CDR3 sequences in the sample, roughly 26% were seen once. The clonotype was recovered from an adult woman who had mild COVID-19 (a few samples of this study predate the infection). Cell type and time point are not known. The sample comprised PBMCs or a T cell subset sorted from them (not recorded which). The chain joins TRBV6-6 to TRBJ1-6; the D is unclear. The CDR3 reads CASQTWRSPLHF. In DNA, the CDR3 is TGTGCCAGCCAAACCTGGAGGTCACCCCTCCACTTT.